This T cell receptor beta chain was profiled in a study of response to subunit inactivated influenza vaccine. This clonotype turned up a few times. Trimming took off 3 bases at V and 3 bases at J, with 12 bases between the two ends. The CDR3 contains 13 residues. Germline assignment: CDR1 DFQATT and CDR2 SNEGSKA (reference sequence). One entry per CDR3 protein results from TCRdb running MiXCR on the RT-PCR reads. The sample has a few hundred thousand distinct CDR3 sequences, roughly 7.9% seen once; the top ten hold around 13%. The sequence was obtained from a man aged 50 to 69 who received an inactivated influenza vaccine. The genes are TRBV20-1 and TRBJ2-7; D unresolved. Sequenced material: PBMCs from blood, taken 23 months after vaccination. The CDR3: CSASPGFIYEQYF. For the CDR3, the DNA is TGCAGTGCTAGCCCAGGCTTTATCTACGAGCAGTACTTC.